This T cell receptor (beta chain) is drawn from a study of beta chain features in type 1 diabetes (dated by TCRdb to the late 2010s). In the study overall: No differences in mean age, gender distribution, total cell number or subset yield were found between patients and healthy donors. Regulatory and stem cell-like memory subsets were isolated from only 8 patients and about 8 healthy donors, whereas naive and central memory subsets came from all 30 or so donors. Across all samples, 90 million to 130 million sorted cells were examined, and cell number per subset correlated strongly with RNA yield. The study compared the TCRB repertoires of sorted circulating CD4+ T cell subsets in recently diagnosed type 1 diabetes patients with those in matched healthy donors.

The CDR3 covers 16 residues, taking in both the cysteine and the phenylalanine. The sequence is cut down to CDR3 DNA, 48 bases in frame from base 1. Here V drops 1 base and J drops 0 bases, and the junction holds 4 bases not matched to any gene. The germline V gene yields LGHNA for CDR1 and YNFKEQ for CDR2. A single peripheral blood draw of approximately 110 mL on average was collected from each donor into heparinised tubes. Using a panel that included CD45RO, CCR7, CD25, CD127, CD95 and CD27, naive, central memory, regulatory and stem cell-like memory CD4+ T cells were sorted on a BD FACSAria II. Every sorted population had a purity above 95%. Right away, PBMCs were isolated by Lymphoprep density gradient centrifugation and were stained directly, with no culture step. To minimize batch effects, samples were stained and sorted in pairs, one healthy donor with one patient per experiment. This clone was detected once. Its antigen target is currently unknown. The record has no base qualities; no much larger clone is one base away.

What the research found in general, with its limitations: Naive, central memory and regulatory TCRB repertoires appeared more similar among patients than among healthy donors. At VDJ recombination sites, patients with type 1 diabetes made fewer insertions and deleted more nucleotides, a pattern implying thymic rearrangement abnormalities. Only small numbers of individuals were included in the HLA sub-analyses, which left unresolved whether HLA type had any influence on TCRB rearrangement. Sequencing cDNA rather than genomic DNA could over-represent highly expressing activated cells, although activation and CD3 levels did not differ between groups. A moderate but significant shortening of TCRB CDR3 length was observed in type 1 diabetes patients in all four CD4+ subsets. PCR might favor shorter templates, but patient and control samples were amplified and corrected together, so any skew would affect both groups equally.

The entire isolated RNA was reverse transcribed using the High Capacity cDNA Reverse Transcription Kit, and thus expressed TCRB transcripts were sequenced. Stem cell-like memory T cell samples underwent survey-depth immunoSEQ sequencing, averaging about 910,000 total reads per sample. Sorted cells were lysed in RLT buffer, and RNA was extracted using DNase-treated RNeasy Micro or Mini kits according to cell number. Each cell subset was processed separately to prevent cross-contamination, with patient and healthy donor samples processed together. Using the immunoSEQ multiplex PCR, TCRB sequences were amplified from cDNA into 87-bp fragments spanning the CDR3 region. Amplicons were sequenced on the Illumina HiSeq platform. In the original analysis: PCR bias was computationally corrected using synthetic template baselines, reads within Hamming distance 2 were collapsed, and singletons that could not be merged were discarded. By aligning reads against IMGT, V, D and J genes, CDR3 length, and insertions or deletions at six rearrangement sites were assigned. Within each subset, clonotype counts were normalized to the number of sorted cells before true diversity and Gini coefficients were calculated with the tcR R package. The overlap coefficient, calculated on TCRB nucleotide sequences, was used to quantify repertoire sharing. Imported from immuneACCESS, the table was reduced by TCRdb to in-frame sequences with V and J called. These copies leave out some clones; in studies compared against another copy, an unresolved V gene accounts for under half, and the cause of the remainder is not known. V, J and clone size are those of that table, while D and trimming were read from the DNA. This sample gives tens of thousands of clones in total; about a third of them show up just once. The ten largest clones capture 0.4% to 0.45% of the sample.

Source material: stem cell memory CD4+ T cells from blood. Interpreted using the paper, the cell subset or site label stands for: stem cell-like memory CD4+ T cells. The chain is assembled from TRBV4-2 and TRBJ1-2; TRBD1 agrees with 8 junctional bases. This sequence originates from a woman younger than 35 in good health. The DNA sequence follows: TGTGCCAGCAGCCAAGGTTCGGGACAGGCTAACTATGGCTACACCTTC. Its protein is CASSQGSGQANYGYTF.